The present T cell receptor beta chain was sequenced within a study of blood T cells in healthy people across ages. Healthy Russian Caucasian donors spanned ages 6 to 90 years. Around 10 milliliters of peripheral blood were drawn from each donor. Every sample had a minimum of 6 million PBMCs isolated. A note on this clonotype: One end of the junction varies from germline; a read error may be responsible.

Primed by a sample-barcoded 5' primer and a J-beta primer mix, a second PCR proceeded for about 7 to 12 cycles. TCRdb recomputed calls from the 5' RACE reads with MiXCR, one row per CDR3 protein. The table records about 1.7 million distinct CDR3 sequences, roughly 28% of them present only once. This clonotype was sampled from a woman in her 30s in good health. The material sequenced was blood.

The CDR3 region is CVSSFAGSANEQFF. CDR3 DNA sequence: TGTGTCAGCAGTTTTGCGGGTTCGGCCAATGAGCAGTTCTTC. This rearrangement joins TRBV28 to TRBJ2-1; TRBD2 is a possible D gene (5 bases). Germline V gene sequence: CDR1 MDHEN, CDR2 SYDVKM. The CDR3 consists of 14 residues.